The source of this T cell receptor beta chain is a study of cytomegalovirus exposure and HLA in healthy donors. Regarding this clone: Antigen specificity is unknown.

V was clipped by 1 base and J by 4 bases, with 14 bases between them. CDR1 is SGHDT, CDR2 YYEEEE, per germline. The CDR3 runs to 15 residues. Study-level results: Reportedly, diagnosis of cytomegalovirus status by the classifier showed high specificity and sensitivity. HLA alleles were associated with 15,000 to 20,000 TCR beta sequences in a later analysis at 0.05 false discovery rate. Sequencing likely caused a cluster of highly shared sequence variants.

Amplification used 60 Vbeta primers and 13 Jbeta primers. Clones were read by immunoSEQ multiplex PCR, and TCRdb kept only the in-frame ones, dropping some. Here the sample spans some 200,000 clones, 75% to 85% being singletons. Each of the donors was a healthy bone marrow donor. This clonotype was obtained from a woman between 18 and 30 years old in good health and CMV-seronegative. The genes are TRBV5-6 and TRBJ1-2; no definite D call. Sequencing was performed on PBMCs. The CDR3: CASSLRAVGRYGYTF. CDR3 in DNA: TGTGCCAGCAGCTTGCGTGCAGTTGGCCGCTATGGCTACACCTTC.